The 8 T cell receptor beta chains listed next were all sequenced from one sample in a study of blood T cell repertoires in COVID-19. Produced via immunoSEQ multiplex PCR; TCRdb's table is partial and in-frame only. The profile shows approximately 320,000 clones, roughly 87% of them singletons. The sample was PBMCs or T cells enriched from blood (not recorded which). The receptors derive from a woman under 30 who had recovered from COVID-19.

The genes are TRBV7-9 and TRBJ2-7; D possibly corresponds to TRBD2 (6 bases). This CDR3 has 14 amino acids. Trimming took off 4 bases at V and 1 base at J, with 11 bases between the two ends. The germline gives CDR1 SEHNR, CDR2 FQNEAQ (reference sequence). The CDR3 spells CASSSGGFSYEQYF. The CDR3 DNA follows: TGTGCCAGCAGCTCAGGAGGGTTTTCCTACGAGCAGTACTTC.

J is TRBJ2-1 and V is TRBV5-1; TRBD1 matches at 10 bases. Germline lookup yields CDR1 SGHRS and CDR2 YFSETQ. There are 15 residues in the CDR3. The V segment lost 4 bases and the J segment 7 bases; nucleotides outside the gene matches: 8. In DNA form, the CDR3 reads TGCGCCAGCAGCCGCCGGACAGGGGGAAGGAATGAGCAGTTCTTC. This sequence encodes CASSRRTGGRNEQFF.

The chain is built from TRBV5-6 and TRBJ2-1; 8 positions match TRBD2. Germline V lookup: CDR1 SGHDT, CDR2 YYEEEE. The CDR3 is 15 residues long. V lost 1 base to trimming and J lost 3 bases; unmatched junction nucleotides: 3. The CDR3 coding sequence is TGTGCCAGCAGCTTGCTCACTAGCGGCTACAATGAGCAGTTCTTC. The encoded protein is CASSLLTSGYNEQFF. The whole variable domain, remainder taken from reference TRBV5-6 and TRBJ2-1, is DAGVTQSPTHLIKTRGQQVTLRCSPKSGHDTVSWYQQALGQGPQFIFQYYEEEERQRGNFPDRFSGHQFPNYSSELNVNALLLGDSALYLCASSLLTSGYNEQFFGPGTRLTVL.

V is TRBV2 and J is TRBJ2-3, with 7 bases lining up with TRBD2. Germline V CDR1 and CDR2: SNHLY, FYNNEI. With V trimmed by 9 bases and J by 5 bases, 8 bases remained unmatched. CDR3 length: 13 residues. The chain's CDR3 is CARGWEGKDTQYF. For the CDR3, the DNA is TGTGCCAGGGGGTGGGAGGGTAAAGATACGCAGTATTTT.

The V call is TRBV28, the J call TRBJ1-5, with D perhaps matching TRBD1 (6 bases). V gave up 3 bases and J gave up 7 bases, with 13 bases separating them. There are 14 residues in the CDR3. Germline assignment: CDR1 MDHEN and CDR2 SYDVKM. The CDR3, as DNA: TGTGCCAGCAGTTTCCCAGGGGCTTGGCAGCCCCAGCATTTT. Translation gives CASSFPGAWQPQHF.

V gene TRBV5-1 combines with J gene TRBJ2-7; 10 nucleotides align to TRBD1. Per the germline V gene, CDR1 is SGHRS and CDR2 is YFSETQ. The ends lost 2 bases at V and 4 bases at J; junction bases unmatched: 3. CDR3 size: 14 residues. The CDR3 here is CASSFAGQGYEQYF. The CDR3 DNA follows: TGCGCCAGCAGCTTTGCGGGACAGGGGTACGAGCAGTACTTC.

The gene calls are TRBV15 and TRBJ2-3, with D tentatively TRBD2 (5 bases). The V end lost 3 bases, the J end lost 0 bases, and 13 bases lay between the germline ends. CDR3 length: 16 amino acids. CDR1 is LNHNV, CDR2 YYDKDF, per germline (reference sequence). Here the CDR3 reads CATSRGAASSTDTQYF. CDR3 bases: TGTGCCACCAGCAGGGGAGCGGCGTCTAGCACAGATACGCAGTATTTT.

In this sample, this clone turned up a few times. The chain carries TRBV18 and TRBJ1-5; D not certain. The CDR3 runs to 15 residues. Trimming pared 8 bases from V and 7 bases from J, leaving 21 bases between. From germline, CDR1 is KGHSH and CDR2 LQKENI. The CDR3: CASARFEGAEQPQHF. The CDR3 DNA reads TGTGCCAGCGCACGATTTGAAGGAGCGGAACAGCCCCAGCATTTT.